These T cell receptor beta chains were read from a single sample in a study of shared clonotypes between healthy human individuals. Profiled with immunoSEQ multiplex PCR; TCRdb holds only in-frame clones, not every one. The data contain hundreds of thousands of clones, about 96% of them seen just once; the ten biggest clones take up around 0.21%. Material for sequencing was naive CD8+ T cells sorted from blood. These receptors were collected from a man aged 30-40 years in good health. Each CDR3 is given with its conserved first and last residue. A D gene is named only where the DNA matches it firmly. Clone size is not always given. Where it is, it says once, few, many or a class for expanded clones.

clone_size d_call j_call v_call cdr3_aa cdr3_nt
. TRBD1 TRBJ2-6 TRBV30 CAWTSGTGSSGANVLTF TGTGCCTGGACCTCGGGGACAGGGAGCTCTGGGGCCAACGTCCTGACTTTC
. TRBD2 TRBJ2-3 TRBV7-2 CASSPSPGLAGVKTDTQYF TGTGCCAGCAGTCCTTCTCCGGGACTAGCGGGAGTAAAAACAGATACGCAGTATTTT
. TRBD2 TRBJ2-3 TRBV9 CASSVGAGATDTQYF TGTGCCAGCAGCGTAGGTGCGGGAGCCACAGATACGCAGTATTTT
many . TRBJ2-1 TRBV7-8 CASSLMVYNEQFF TGTGCCAGCAGCTTAATGGTCTACAATGAGCAGTTCTTC
. TRBD2 TRBJ2-5 TRBV5-1 CASSLGLAGWGQETQYF TGCGCCAGCAGCTTGGGACTAGCGGGATGGGGCCAAGAGACCCAGTACTTC
. . TRBJ2-1 TRBV7-6 CASSPGVEQFF TGTGCCAGCAGCCCAGGGGTTGAGCAGTTCTTC
. TRBD2 TRBJ2-1 TRBV19 CASTSTLAGGNYNEQFF TGTGCCAGTACCTCAACTTTAGCGGGAGGGAATTACAATGAGCAGTTCTTC
. TRBD2 TRBJ2-7 TRBV27 CASSPSPGGFGEQYF TGTGCCAGCAGTCCCAGTCCCGGGGGGTTCGGCGAGCAGTACTTC
. TRBD2 TRBJ2-3 TRBV29-1 CSAVAGGTGGTDTQYF TGCAGCGCCGTAGCGGGAGGGACGGGGGGCACAGATACGCAGTATTTT
once . TRBJ2-7 TRBV4-3 CASSQENRGVAYEQYF TGCGCCAGCAGCCAAGAGAACCGCGGAGTAGCCTACGAGCAGTACTTC
. TRBD2 TRBJ2-7 TRBV9 CASSAGTRNREQYF TGTGCCAGCAGCGCCGGGACTAGAAATCGCGAGCAGTACTTC
. . TRBJ2-7 TRBV5-3 CARSLPNYEQYF TGTGCCAGAAGCTTGCCTAACTACGAGCAGTACTTC
. . TRBJ2-7 TRBV28 CASSLVQEETYEQYF TGTGCCAGCAGTTTAGTCCAGGAGGAGACCTACGAGCAGTACTTC
. . TRBJ2-7 TRBV25-1 CASSEIEEGYEQYF TGTGCCAGCAGTGAGATCGAAGAGGGGTACGAGCAGTACTTC
. . TRBJ1-5 TRBV28 CASSLQVSQPQHF TGTGCCAGCAGTTTACAGGTTTCTCAGCCCCAGCATTTT
. TRBD1 TRBJ2-7 TRBV10-2 CASSLGQGLYEQYF TGCGCCAGCAGTCTCGGACAGGGTTTATACGAGCAGTACTTC
. . TRBJ2-2 TRBV28 CASSFPGVNGELFF TGTGCCAGCAGTTTCCCCGGGGTGAACGGGGAGCTGTTTTTT
. . TRBJ1-1 TRBV6-6 CASSYGRGTEAFF TGTGCCAGCAGTTACGGGCGAGGCACTGAAGCTTTCTTT
. TRBD2 TRBJ2-7 TRBV7-8 CASSLTTGTSGGEQYF TGTGCCAGCAGCTTGACCACCGGGACTAGCGGGGGCGAGCAGTACTTC
. . TRBJ2-1 TRBV7-9 CASTHNEQFF TGTGCCAGCACCCACAATGAGCAGTTCTTC
few TRBD2 TRBJ2-7 TRBV27 CASSWTSGSYEQYF TGTGCCAGCAGTTGGACTAGCGGGAGTTATGAGCAGTACTTC
. . TRBJ2-7 TRBV30 CAWNIQELEQYF TGTGCCTGGAATATACAAGAGCTCGAGCAGTACTTC
. TRBD1 TRBJ2-7 TRBV19 CASSTAGTGGYEQYF TGTGCCAGTAGTACTGCCGGGACAGGGGGCTACGAGCAGTACTTC
. TRBD1 TRBJ2-1 TRBV7-9 CASSQSGTGVNEQFF TGTGCCAGCAGCCAATCCGGGACAGGGGTCAATGAGCAGTTCTTC
. TRBD1 TRBJ1-4 TRBV5-1 CASSITQGAKYEKLFF TGCGCCAGCAGCATCACTCAGGGGGCCAAATATGAAAAACTGTTTTTT
once . TRBJ2-7 TRBV10-3 CATEDTGRGPDEQYF TGTGCCACAGAAGACACGGGGAGGGGGCCAGATGAGCAGTACTTC
. . TRBJ1-1 TRBV9 CASSKGGVSEAFF TGTGCCAGCAGCAAAGGAGGGGTATCCGAAGCTTTCTTT
. . TRBJ1-4 TRBV4-2 CASSQGGSGVDEKLFF TGTGCCAGCAGCCAAGGTGGTTCAGGGGTAGATGAAAAACTGTTTTTT
once . TRBJ1-1 TRBV25-1 CASSGGGTEAFF TGTGCCAGCAGTGGGGGGGGCACTGAAGCTTTCTTT
. . TRBJ2-3 TRBV7-9 CASSFRGDTQYF TGTGCCAGCAGCTTCCGGGGGGATACGCAGTATTTT
. TRBD1 TRBJ2-3 TRBV5-5 CASSWTGATDTQYF TGTGCCAGCAGCTGGACAGGGGCCACAGATACGCAGTATTTT
. . TRBJ2-1 TRBV4-1 CASSQEFAFGSPVF .
. TRBD2 TRBJ2-7 TRBV9 CASSSGTRAYEQYF TGTGCCAGCAGCTCCGGGACTAGAGCCTACGAGCAGTACTTC
. TRBD1 TRBJ2-1 TRBV27 CASSLYRDSNEQFF TGTGCCAGCAGTTTATATCGGGACAGCAATGAGCAGTTCTTC
. TRBD1 TRBJ2-7 TRBV4-1 CASSQDPGQGGEQYF TGCGCCAGCAGCCAAGATCCGGGACAGGGGGGCGAGCAGTACTTC
. . TRBJ2-5 TRBV7-9 CASSLGDPPGETQYF TGTGCCAGCAGCTTAGGGGATCCTCCTGGAGAGACCCAGTACTTC
. TRBD1 TRBJ2-7 TRBV4-2 CASSQEDRASYEQYF TGTGCCAGCAGCCAAGAAGACAGGGCCTCCTACGAGCAGTACTTC
. . TRBJ2-5 TRBV4-3 CASSQGVAGLQETQYF TGCGCCAGCAGCCAAGGCGTGGCGGGACTCCAAGAGACCCAGTACTTC
. . TRBJ2-7 TRBV9 CASSVGRGPHTNYEQYF TGTGCCAGCAGCGTAGGTAGAGGGCCCCATACTAACTACGAGCAGTACTTC
. . TRBJ2-7 TRBV6-1 CTTGEGYEQYF TGTACAACAGGGGAGGGTTACGAGCAGTACTTC
. TRBD1 TRBJ2-5 TRBV5-4 CASSPRTGQETQYF TGTGCCAGCAGCCCACGGACAGGGCAAGAGACCCAGTACTTC
. TRBD2 TRBJ2-7 TRBV10-3 CAISGGLAGVEQYF TGTGCCATCAGCGGGGGACTAGCGGGAGTAGAGCAGTACTTC
. . TRBJ2-1 TRBV27 CASSLWRGDFYNEQFF TGTGCCAGCAGTTTATGGAGAGGAGATTTCTACAATGAGCAGTTCTTC
once TRBD2 TRBJ2-1 TRBV4-1 CASSHTMTSGTYNEQFF TGCGCCAGCAGCCATACTATGACTAGCGGGACTTACAATGAGCAGTTCTTC
. TRBD2 TRBJ2-7 TRBV5-1 CASSFARTSGSYEQYF TGCGCCAGCAGCTTTGCGCGGACTAGCGGGAGCTACGAGCAGTACTTC
. . TRBJ2-7 TRBV11-2 CASSPVFPGYEQYF TGTGCCAGCAGCCCGGTATTTCCGGGATACGAGCAGTACTTC
. . TRBJ2-7 TRBV19 CASSFRDAAYEQYF TGTGCCAGTAGTTTCCGGGACGCGGCCTACGAGCAGTACTTC
. . TRBJ2-1 TRBV11-2 CASSPRNGGPSYNEQFF TGTGCCAGCAGCCCCAGGAACGGGGGACCGTCCTACAATGAGCAGTTCTTC
. . TRBJ2-7 TRBV5-4 CASSLEPPERLTYEQYF TGTGCCAGCAGCTTGGAACCCCCCGAGCGGCTGACCTACGAGCAGTACTTC
. . TRBJ2-5 TRBV7-8 CASSLGTWAVQETQYF TGTGCCAGCAGCTTGGGGACCTGGGCAGTACAAGAGACCCAGTACTTC
. . TRBJ1-2 TRBV6-5 CASNSEGVGYGYTF TGTGCCAGCAACAGCGAGGGCGTTGGCTATGGCTACACCTTC
. . TRBJ2-1 TRBV7-9 CASSPPRGKYNEQFF TGTGCCAGCAGCCCACCCCGGGGGAAGTACAATGAGCAGTTCTTC
. . TRBJ2-7 TRBV4-3 CASSQDLRREQYF TGCGCCAGCAGCCAAGACCTTCGTCGGGAGCAGTACTTC